One and the same sample provided the 25 T cell receptor beta chains below, sequenced in a study of identical twins. Each CDR3 protein gets one entry after TCRdb re-called the 5' RACE reads with MiXCR. Of roughly 250,000 distinct CDR3 sequences in the sample, over 12% were seen once. Sample: memory (CD45RO+) T cells sorted from blood. The receptor set was obtained from a woman between 18 and 30 years old in good health.

Only a few counts were recorded for this clonotype. The chain links TRBV12-3 or TRBV12-4 to TRBJ1-6, with 7 bases matching TRBD1. V gave up 6 bases and J gave up 5 bases; unmatched junction bases: 13. The CDR3 length is 17 residues. The CDR3 here is CASSQSRQDRNNSPLHF. CDR3 DNA: TGTGCCAGCAGCCAATCTAGACAGGACAGGAATAATTCACCCCTCCACTTT.

The V call is TRBV10-2, the J call TRBJ1-1; D not certain. Trimming removed 3 bases from V and 1 base from J, with 15 bases in between. The CDR3 has 16 amino acids. Germline assignment: CDR1 WSHSY and CDR2 SAAADI. In DNA, the CDR3 is TGCGCCAGCAGTGATTTTTTTTGGGCCCCGAACACTGAAGCTTTCTTT. This translates into CASSDFFWAPNTEAFF.

The rearrangement links TRBV20-1 to TRBJ2-1, with TRBD2 matching 8 bases. Germline CDR1 and CDR2: DFQATT and SNEGSKA (reference sequence). This CDR3 spans 14 amino acids. V lost 4 bases to trimming and J lost 5 bases; unmatched junction nucleotides: 7. The CDR3 is CSANVAGRNNEQFF. The CDR3 region has the DNA TGCAGTGCTAATGTAGCGGGAAGGAACAATGAGCAGTTCTTC.

V is TRBV20-1 and J is TRBJ2-5; 7 bases align to TRBD2. Germline V gene sequence: CDR1 DFQATT, CDR2 SNEGSKA (reference sequence). This CDR3 has 15 amino acids. V was clipped by 3 bases and J by 2 bases; unmatched bases: 9. DNA for the CDR3: TGCAGTGCTAGGCCGGGAGCGGGAAAGCAAGAGACCCAGTACTTC. This encodes CSARPGAGKQETQYF.

This clonotype was seen ten or more times. V and J are TRBV20-1 and TRBJ1-1; the match to TRBD1 covers 9 bases. Germline assignment: CDR1 DFQATT and CDR2 SNEGSKA (reference sequence). V shed 0 bases and J 6 bases; nucleotides not matched to a gene: 8. There are 15 residues in the CDR3. CDR3 nucleotides: TGCAGTGCTAGAGATCCCCTCGACAGGGGGGCTGAAGCTTTCTTT. Translation gives CSARDPLDRGAEAFF.

The chain recombines TRBV11-1 with TRBJ1-2, with 11 bases identical to TRBD1. V was clipped by 7 bases and J by 6 bases; unmatched bases: 19. Germline CDR1 and CDR2: SGHAT and FQDESV (reference sequence). This CDR3 has 18 residues. CDR3 sequence reads: CASTPGTLSLGQGDGYTF. For the CDR3, the DNA is TGTGCCAGCACCCCTGGGACCCTTTCTTTGGGACAGGGGGATGGCTACACCTTC. Looking up the rest from reference TRBV11-1 and TRBJ1-2 gives the full variable domain: EAEVAQSPRYKITEKSQAVAFWCDPISGHATLYWYRQILGQGPELLVQFQDESVVDDSQLPKDRFSAERLKGVDSTLKIQPAELGDSAMYLCASTPGTLSLGQGDGYTFGSGTRLTVV.

This clonotype was detected ten times or more. The chain recombines TRBV6-5 with TRBJ2-1; 8 positions match TRBD2. Trimming took 0 bases from V and 0 from J; bases not matched to a gene: 1. The germline gives CDR1 MNHEY, CDR2 SVGAGI. CDR3 length equals 16 residues. The CDR3 DNA is TGTGCCAGCAGTTACTCCGGGGGGGGCTCCTACAATGAGCAGTTCTTC. It encodes CASSYSGGGSYNEQFF.

The chain couples TRBV24-1 to TRBJ1-6, with 9 nucleotides matching TRBD1. Unmatched junction bases numbered 0, after V lost 10 bases and J lost 0 bases. This CDR3 has 14 amino acids. Germline loops: CDR1 KGHDR, CDR2 SFDVKD. CDR3 residues: CATQGASYNSPLHF. The CDR3, as DNA: TGTGCCACACAGGGGGCCTCCTATAATTCACCCCTCCACTTT.

This clonotype was counted many times. The CDR3 DNA follows: TGCGCCAGCAGCTTGGCGCGGTTTGGCCAGAACACTGAAGCTTTCTTT. Its protein is CASSLARFGQNTEAFF. V gene TRBV5-1 combines with J gene TRBJ1-1; D gene unclear. V shed 0 bases and J shed 1 base, with 13 bases lying between them. There are 16 residues in the CDR3. The germline V gene encodes CDR1 SGHRS and CDR2 YFSETQ. The whole variable domain, remainder taken from reference TRBV5-1 and TRBJ1-1, is KAGVTQTPRYLIKTRGQQVTLSCSPISGHRSVSWYQQTPGQGLQFLFEYFSETQRNKGNFPGRFSGRQFSNSRSEMNVSTLELGDSALYLCASSLARFGQNTEAFFGQGTRLTVV.

The sample holds many counts of this clonotype. This chain joins TRBV7-9 and TRBJ2-7, with D perhaps matching TRBD2 (6 bases). CDR3 length: 11 amino acids. Trimming removed 3 bases from V and 6 bases from J, with 6 bases in between. Germline V gene data show CDR1 as SEHNR and CDR2 as FQNEAQ (reference sequence). CDR3 residues: CASSFGGEQYF. The DNA for the CDR3 is TGTGCCAGCAGCTTCGGGGGCGAGCAGTACTTC. Together with reference TRBV7-9 and TRBJ2-7, the CDR3 gives the full variable domain: DTGVSQNPRHKITKRGQNVTFRCDPISEHNRLYWYRQTLGQGPEFLTYFQNEAQLEKSRLLSDRFSAERPKGSFSTLEIQRTEQGDSAMYLCASSFGGEQYFGPGTRLTVT.

This clonotype was seen only a few times. The CDR3 here is CASGDGYNEQFF. The DNA for the CDR3 is TGTGCCAGCGGCGACGGTTACAATGAGCAGTTCTTC. The rearrangement joins TRBV6-2 or TRBV6-3 to TRBJ2-1; D is ambiguous. Germline CDR1 and CDR2: MNHEY and SVGEGT. Trimming removed 8 bases from V and 4 bases from J, with 9 bases in between. This CDR3 comprises 12 residues.

The chain joins TRBV19 to TRBJ2-1, with 7 nucleotides matching TRBD2. Germline V gene lookup returns CDR1 LNHDA and CDR2 SQIVND (reference sequence). The CDR3 runs 15 residues. V lost 5 bases and J lost 3; bases outside the gene matches: 7. CDR3 protein: CASSSGDYFYNEQFF. The CDR3 nucleotides are TGTGCCAGTAGTTCTGGGGACTACTTCTACAATGAGCAGTTCTTC.

This clonotype has more than one count but fewer than ten. This chain uses TRBV29-1 with TRBJ1-1; 7 bases align to TRBD1. The CDR3 runs to 12 residues. Germline CDR1 reads SQVTM; CDR2 reads ANQGSEA. Trimming removed 4 bases from V and 11 bases from J; junction bases left unmatched: 10. The CDR3 DNA reads TGCAGCGTTGGAGATTTACAGGGGATGGCTTTCTTT. Residues: CSVGDLQGMAFF.

This clonotype was observed a handful of times. The rearrangement joins TRBV5-1 to TRBJ2-2; D ambiguous. V was trimmed by 2 bases and J by 6 bases, leaving 11 bases between them. The V gene's germline CDR1 is SGHRS and CDR2 YFSETQ. The CDR3 is 14 amino acids. As DNA, the CDR3 is TGCGCCAGCAGCTTTAGGAGCAGCTCCGGGGAGCTGTTTTTT. The encoded protein is CASSFRSSSGELFF.

The chain carries TRBV12-3 or TRBV12-4 and TRBJ1-1; 7 nucleotides match TRBD1. With 3 bases clipped from V and 6 bases from J, the junction kept 7 bases outside the gene matches. CDR3 length: 14 amino acids. The CDR3 protein is CASSFGGGIAEAFF. The CDR3, as DNA: TGTGCCAGCAGTTTCGGAGGGGGCATAGCTGAAGCTTTCTTT.

This clonotype was found a few times. V and J are TRBV11-3 and TRBJ1-4, with D possibly matching TRBD1 (5 bases). V was cut by 4 bases and J by 7 bases, with 16 bases left in between. This CDR3 contains 15 residues. CDR1 and CDR2 from the germline V gene are SGHNT and YENEEA. The CDR3 sequence is CASSSKTASGEKLFF. The CDR3 DNA follows: TGTGCCAGCAGCTCTAAGACAGCGAGCGGTGAAAAACTGTTTTTT.

The chain couples TRBV3-1 to TRBJ2-5, with D perhaps TRBD2 (5 bases). Per germline, CDR1 LGHDT and CDR2 YNNKEL (reference sequence). The length of the CDR3 is 14 residues. The germline V and J ends were trimmed by 5 bases and 5 bases, with 15 bases remaining between them. The CDR3 loop reads CASSDLTSSETQYF. The CDR3 DNA is TGTGCCAGCAGCGACCTCACTAGTTCGGAGACCCAGTACTTC.

The rearrangement links TRBV6-1 to TRBJ1-1, with D perhaps TRBD1 (5 bases). The CDR3 extends over 15 amino acids. Germline V gene lookup returns CDR1 MNHNS and CDR2 SASEGT. V shed 4 bases and J shed 5 bases, with 17 bases lying between them. The CDR3 DNA reads TGTGCCAGCAGTGCGCGAGCAGGGATTTTTACTGAAGCTTTCTTT. Its protein product is CASSARAGIFTEAFF.

In its sample, this clonotype was seen many times. This chain joins TRBV7-6 and TRBJ1-1, with 8 bases fitting TRBD1. This CDR3 contains 16 residues. After removal of 5 bases from V and 1 base from J, the junction contained 9 bases not matched to a gene. Germline loops: CDR1 SGHVS, CDR2 FNYEAQ. The CDR3 sequence is CASSALKQGGNTEAFF. For the CDR3, the DNA is TGTGCCAGCAGCGCTCTAAAACAGGGGGGGAACACTGAAGCTTTCTTT. The complete variable domain, with remaining parts taken from reference TRBV7-6 and TRBJ1-1, reads GAGVSQSPRYKVTKRGQDVALRCDPISGHVSLYWYRQALGQGPEFLTYFNYEAQQDKSGLPNDRFSAERPEGSISTLTIQRTEQRDSAMYRCASSALKQGGNTEAFFGQGTRLTVV.

Ten or more counts support this clonotype. V is TRBV7-2 and J is TRBJ1-1, with D maybe TRBD1 (5 bases). CDR3 size: 14 residues. V dropped 3 bases and J dropped 1 base, with 9 bases sitting between them. Germline lookup yields CDR1 SGHTA and CDR2 FQGNSA. The CDR3 loop reads CASSFGRGNTEAFF. Here the CDR3 DNA reads TGTGCCAGCAGCTTTGGGAGGGGGAACACTGAAGCTTTCTTT. Combining the CDR3 with reference TRBV7-2 and TRBJ1-1 gives the whole variable domain GAGVSQSPSNKVTEKGKDVELRCDPISGHTALYWYRQSLGQGLEFLIYFQGNSAPDKSGLPSDRFSAERTGGSVSTLTIQRTQQEDSAVYLCASSFGRGNTEAFFGQGTRLTVV.

The chain has TRBV2 and TRBJ1-6, with unresolved D. The CDR3 runs to 12 residues. V lost 2 bases and J lost 10, with 6 bases in between. Germline V CDR1 and CDR2: SNHLY, FYNNEI. The CDR3 nucleotides are TGTGCCAGCAGTGAATATGAGTCACCCCTCCACTTT. It translates to CASSEYESPLHF.

This clonotype came up a few times. The CDR3 is CASSVIVGPTGELFF. For the CDR3, the DNA is TGTGCCAGCAGCGTAATAGTCGGACCCACCGGGGAGCTGTTTTTT. The chain links TRBV9 to TRBJ2-2, with D hard to call. The CDR3 extends over 15 amino acids. In germline, CDR1 is SGDLS, CDR2 YYNGEE. Between the trimmed V and J ends, which lost 1 base and 4 bases, there was a span of 11 bases.

The chain couples TRBV7-2 to TRBJ2-7; D is possibly TRBD1 or TRBD2 (6 bases each). The CDR3 loop spans 17 amino acids. Trimming removed 5 bases from V and 6 bases from J, with 26 bases in between. Germline CDR1 is SGHTA and CDR2 is FQGNSA. In DNA, the CDR3 is TGTGCCAGCAGCCCCATGGGGGCGGGGTCCCCCTGGCGCGAGCAGTACTTC. Protein sequence: CASSPMGAGSPWREQYF.

This clonotype showed up just a few times. This chain connects TRBV7-9 to TRBJ1-6; 7 bases are shared with TRBD1. The germline gives CDR1 SEHNR, CDR2 FQNEAQ (reference sequence). V dropped 6 bases and J dropped 2; count of bases not matched to a gene: 7. This CDR3 spans 16 amino acids. CDR3 coding DNA: TGTGCCAGCAGGGGGACAGCCGGGGCCTATAATTCACCCCTCCACTTT. It codes for CASRGTAGAYNSPLHF.

This clonotype has only a few counts. The chain carries TRBV2 and TRBJ1-5; D remains ambiguous. The V end lost 4 bases, the J end lost 5 bases, and 12 bases lay between the germline ends. The CDR3 sequence is 14 residues long. The germline gives CDR1 SNHLY, CDR2 FYNNEI. The CDR3, as DNA: TGTGCCAGCAGTGCGGACGGGATAGATCAGCCCCAGCATTTT. Translated, it gives CASSADGIDQPQHF.